The sequence of this TCR beta chain was determined in a study of T cell responses to AZD1222 COVID-19 vaccine. Some second doses came at about 4 weeks and others at about 12 weeks; these were pooled. The data were produced by immunoSEQ multiplex PCR, yet TCRdb's version contains in-frame clones alone and is incomplete. Of 150,000 to 200,000 clones detected, 85% to 90% appear once; the ten largest clones hold roughly 4%. The CDR3 extends over 13 amino acids. The germline V gene has CDR1 SNHLY and CDR2 FYNNEI. Trimming took off 3 bases at V and 8 bases at J, with 13 bases between the two ends. V gene TRBV2 combines with J gene TRBJ1-1; perhaps TRBD1 as D (5 bases). The source was peripheral blood, collected 28 days after the second AZD1222 dose. This TCR derives from an adult who received the AZD1222 COVID-19 vaccine. CDR3 nucleotide sequence: TGTGCCAGCAGTGAGGACCCAGGGCTCGAAGCTTTCTTT. It is translated as CASSEDPGLEAFF.